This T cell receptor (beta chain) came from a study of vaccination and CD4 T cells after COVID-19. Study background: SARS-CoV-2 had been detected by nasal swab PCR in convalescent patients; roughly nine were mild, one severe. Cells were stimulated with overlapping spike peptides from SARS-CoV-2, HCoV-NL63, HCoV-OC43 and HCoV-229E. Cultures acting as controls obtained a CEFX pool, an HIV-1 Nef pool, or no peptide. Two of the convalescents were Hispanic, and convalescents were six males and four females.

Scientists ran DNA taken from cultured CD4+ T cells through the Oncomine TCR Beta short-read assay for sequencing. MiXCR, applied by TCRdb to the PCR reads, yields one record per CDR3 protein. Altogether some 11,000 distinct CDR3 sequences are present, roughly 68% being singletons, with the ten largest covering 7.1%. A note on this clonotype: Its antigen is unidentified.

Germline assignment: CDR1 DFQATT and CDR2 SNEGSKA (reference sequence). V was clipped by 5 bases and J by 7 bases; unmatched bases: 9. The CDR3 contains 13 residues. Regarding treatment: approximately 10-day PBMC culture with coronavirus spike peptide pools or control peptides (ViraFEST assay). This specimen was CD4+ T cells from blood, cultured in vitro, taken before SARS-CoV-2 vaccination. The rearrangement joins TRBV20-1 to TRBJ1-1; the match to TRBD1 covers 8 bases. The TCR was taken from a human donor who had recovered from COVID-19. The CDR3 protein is CSAQRTGSSEAFF. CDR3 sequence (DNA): TGCAGTGCTCAACGGACAGGGTCTAGTGAAGCTTTCTTT.